This TCR beta chain was sequenced for a study of immune heterogeneity within non-small cell lung tumors listed by TCRdb under 2018. For the study in its entirety: By histology, a few squamous cell carcinomas, 10 non-squamous carcinomas and 1 tumor not otherwise specified were included. Binding of neoantigens to the HLA alleles of each patient was predicted with netMHCpan-3.0 for mutant peptides of 8 to 11 amino acids. Transcriptome data were available for just approximately 45 loci from around 12 patients, whereas TCR repertoire analysis spanned roughly 56 tumor loci from 15 patients. To look at intratumoral immune heterogeneity, the study ran whole-exome sequencing, RNA-seq and TCR beta repertoire sequencing on several spatially distinct regions taken from every NSCLC tumor. What the study reported, not specific to this receptor: High-frequency TCR beta clonotypes were found to be largely distinct between individual patients. Within a given patient, the same dominant CDR3B clonotypes showed up repeatedly across loci, although different tumor locations also carried unique high-frequency clones. Local tumor mutational burden and local T-cell repertoire clonality had a statistically significant but moderate positive correlation (R about 0.34).

Unmatched junction bases come to 7, with V trimmed by 1 base and J by 5 bases. The CDR3 has 15 amino acids, counting the end cysteine and phenylalanine. Just the 45-base CDR3 DNA is kept, in frame starting at base 1. Sequences SGDLS (CDR1) and YYNGEE (CDR2) are obtained from the germline V gene. Concerning this clonotype: Its antigen is currently not known. Base qualities were left out, and no much larger clone turns up one base away.

For the TCR template, genomic DNA was extracted from bulk tumor tissue, and approximately 640 ng of gDNA was amplified for each sample. During surgery, several biopsies were collected from each primary tumor and placed as far from one another as possible within the tumor mass. The study cohort was described as untreated, and patients were newly diagnosed NSCLC cases undergoing curative surgery. The donor group was made up of roughly 15 newly diagnosed non-small cell lung cancer patients undergoing surgery with curative intent. Two independent pathologists examined the resected tumor masses. Sequencing was performed only on DNA and RNA samples of high quality. The TCR beta CDR3 region was amplified with a multiplex PCR system whose first round of about 10 cycles used 32 V-gene forward primers and 13 J-gene reverse primers. A QIAGEN Multiplex PCR Kit was used for first-round PCR, and the primer sequences were filed in Chinese patent CN105087789A. Illumina universal primers were added in a second PCR round performed with the Phusion High-Fidelity PCR Kit. Paired-end sequencing of TCR libraries was carried out on the Illumina HiSeq X Ten platform at a read length of 151 bp. On the authors' methods: Reads without multiplex PCR primers were removed using Cutadapt, read pairs were merged using PEAR, and CDR3 regions were called using MiXCR with default settings. Repertoire diversity used Shannon entropy, and clonality was computed as one minus Shannon entropy divided by ln of productive unique sequence count. Clonotypes present at frequencies of at least 0.5% were defined as dominant or high-frequency T-cell clones. TCRdb reanalyzed the raw reads on its own, using fastp at Q25 for trimming and MiXCR for clone calling, and kept in-frame beta chains. Under each unique CDR3 protein, matching rows form one entry showing the most common genes and DNA. The V and J calls were not made by the authors but by TCRdb's processing. For this sample there are around 11,000 distinct CDR3 sequences; approximately 20% appear just once. Under 4% of the sample is held by the ten biggest clonotypes.

The sequence is built from TRBV9 and TRBJ2-3; 7 bases in between match TRBD2. The clonotype comes from a man aged 55 to 70 with non-small cell lung cancer. The sequenced sample consisted of lung tumor tissue. CDR3 sequence: CASSVRGLPIDTQYF. The bases are TGTGCCAGCAGCGTAAGGGGACTACCGATAGATACGCAGTATTTT. With all but the CDR3 taken from the reference TRBV9 and TRBJ2-3 genes, the full variable domain is: DSGVTQTPKHLITATGQRVTLRCSPRSGDLSVYWYQQSLDQGLQFLIQYYNGEERAKGNILERFSAQQFPDLHSELNLSSLELGDSALYFCASSVRGLPIDTQYFGPGTRLTVL.